These 9 T cell receptor beta chains came from one sample sequenced in a study of T cell responses to AZD1222 COVID-19 vaccine. The data were produced by immunoSEQ multiplex PCR, yet TCRdb's version contains in-frame clones alone and is incomplete. Altogether approximately 110,000 clones are present, about 90% being singletons, with the ten largest covering under 9%. The sample here was peripheral blood, taken 28 days after the second AZD1222 dose. These receptors originate from an adult who received the AZD1222 COVID-19 vaccine.

The rearrangement uses TRBV5-1 and TRBJ2-1, with D possibly being TRBD1 (5 bases). With 0 bases removed from V and 4 bases from J, the gap between germline ends came to 11 bases. Germline V gene sequence: CDR1 SGHRS, CDR2 YFSETQ. This CDR3 spans 15 amino acids. CDR3 nucleotides: TGCGCCAGCAGCTTGGGGGCTGACAGATACAATGAGCAGTTCTTC. Protein sequence: CASSLGADRYNEQFF.

The chain links TRBV9 to TRBJ1-1, with 8 bases fitting TRBD1. This CDR3 contains 14 residues. Germline V gene sequence: CDR1 SGDLS, CDR2 YYNGEE. The V segment lost 0 bases and the J segment 6 bases; nucleotides outside the gene matches: 4. The CDR3 DNA reads TGTGCCAGCAGCGTAGGGACAGGGAAATCTGAAGCTTTCTTT. Translated: CASSVGTGKSEAFF.

This rearrangement joins TRBV2 to TRBJ1-6; 7 bases agree with TRBD1. Germline CDR1 is SNHLY and CDR2 is FYNNEI. Trimming removed 6 bases from V and 6 bases from J; junction bases left unmatched: 8. CDR3 length: 15 residues. DNA for the CDR3: TGTGCCAGCAGGCTGGGACAGCCACCTAATTCACCCCTCCACTTT. Residues: CASRLGQPPNSPLHF. Supplemented by reference TRBV2 and TRBJ1-6, the full variable domain reads EPEVTQTPSHQVTQMGQEVILRCVPISNHLYFYWYRQILGQKVEFLVSFYNNEISEKSEIFDDQFSVERPDGSNFTLKIRSTKLEDSAMYFCASRLGQPPNSPLHFGNGTRLTVT.

The V call is TRBV6-6, the J call TRBJ1-1, with D possibly being TRBD1 (6 bases). Trimming stripped 3 bases from V and 8 bases from J, with 10 bases between. The CDR3 is 12 amino acids. Germline-derived CDR1 and CDR2 are MNHNY and SVGAGI (reference sequence). CDR3 bases: TGTGCCAGCAGTTATGGGGGGCTAGAAGCTTTCTTT. This gives the protein CASSYGGLEAFF.

The chain has TRBV28 and TRBJ1-4; 9 bases align to TRBD1. V shed 5 bases and J 6 bases; nucleotides not matched to a gene: 10. The CDR3 is 16 residues long. Germline CDR1 and CDR2: MDHEN and SYDVKM. The CDR3 sequence is CASSTTTDRGYEKLFF. In DNA form, the CDR3 reads TGTGCCAGCAGTACAACCACGGACAGGGGATATGAAAAACTGTTTTTT.

The chain is built from TRBV2 and TRBJ1-1; 10 nucleotides line up with TRBD1. V lost 6 bases and J lost 4; bases outside the gene matches: 5. The CDR3 is 14 residues long. Germline V gene data show CDR1 as SNHLY and CDR2 as FYNNEI. The CDR3 loop is CASRGTGEITEAFF. The CDR3 nucleotides are TGTGCCAGCAGGGGGACAGGGGAGATCACTGAAGCTTTCTTT.

This clone came up a few times. This sequence joins TRBV21-1 and TRBJ2-1; the tabulated D call, TRBD2, remains unverified against the DNA. TRBV21-1 is noted as a pseudogene. This CDR3 is 17 amino acids long. The CDR3 reads CASSSSKRTSEYNEQFF. As DNA, the CDR3 is TGTGCCAGCAGCTCTTCCAAAAGGACTAGCGAGTACAATGAGCAGTTCTTC.

The rearrangement uses TRBV23-1 and TRBJ1-5; a weak D match, TRBD1 (6 bases). TRBV23-1 is an ORF; its function is uncertain. V gave up 4 bases and J gave up 1 base, with 20 bases separating them. The CDR3 extends over 18 amino acids. CDR3 in amino acids: CASSPVSGRGRSNQPQHF. The CDR3 DNA reads as TGCGCCAGCAGTCCCGTCTCAGGCAGGGGTAGGAGCAATCAGCCCCAGCATTTT.

The V call is TRBV6-6, the J call TRBJ2-7, with TRBD1 matching over 9 bases. V trimming: 7 bases; J trimming: 6 bases; junction bases outside the gene matches: 13. The CDR3 has 15 amino acids. Germline V gene sequence: CDR1 MNHNY, CDR2 SVGAGI (reference sequence). The CDR3 loop is CASTRERGQGREQYF. CDR3 bases: TGTGCCAGCACCCGAGAACGGGGACAGGGCCGCGAGCAGTACTTC.